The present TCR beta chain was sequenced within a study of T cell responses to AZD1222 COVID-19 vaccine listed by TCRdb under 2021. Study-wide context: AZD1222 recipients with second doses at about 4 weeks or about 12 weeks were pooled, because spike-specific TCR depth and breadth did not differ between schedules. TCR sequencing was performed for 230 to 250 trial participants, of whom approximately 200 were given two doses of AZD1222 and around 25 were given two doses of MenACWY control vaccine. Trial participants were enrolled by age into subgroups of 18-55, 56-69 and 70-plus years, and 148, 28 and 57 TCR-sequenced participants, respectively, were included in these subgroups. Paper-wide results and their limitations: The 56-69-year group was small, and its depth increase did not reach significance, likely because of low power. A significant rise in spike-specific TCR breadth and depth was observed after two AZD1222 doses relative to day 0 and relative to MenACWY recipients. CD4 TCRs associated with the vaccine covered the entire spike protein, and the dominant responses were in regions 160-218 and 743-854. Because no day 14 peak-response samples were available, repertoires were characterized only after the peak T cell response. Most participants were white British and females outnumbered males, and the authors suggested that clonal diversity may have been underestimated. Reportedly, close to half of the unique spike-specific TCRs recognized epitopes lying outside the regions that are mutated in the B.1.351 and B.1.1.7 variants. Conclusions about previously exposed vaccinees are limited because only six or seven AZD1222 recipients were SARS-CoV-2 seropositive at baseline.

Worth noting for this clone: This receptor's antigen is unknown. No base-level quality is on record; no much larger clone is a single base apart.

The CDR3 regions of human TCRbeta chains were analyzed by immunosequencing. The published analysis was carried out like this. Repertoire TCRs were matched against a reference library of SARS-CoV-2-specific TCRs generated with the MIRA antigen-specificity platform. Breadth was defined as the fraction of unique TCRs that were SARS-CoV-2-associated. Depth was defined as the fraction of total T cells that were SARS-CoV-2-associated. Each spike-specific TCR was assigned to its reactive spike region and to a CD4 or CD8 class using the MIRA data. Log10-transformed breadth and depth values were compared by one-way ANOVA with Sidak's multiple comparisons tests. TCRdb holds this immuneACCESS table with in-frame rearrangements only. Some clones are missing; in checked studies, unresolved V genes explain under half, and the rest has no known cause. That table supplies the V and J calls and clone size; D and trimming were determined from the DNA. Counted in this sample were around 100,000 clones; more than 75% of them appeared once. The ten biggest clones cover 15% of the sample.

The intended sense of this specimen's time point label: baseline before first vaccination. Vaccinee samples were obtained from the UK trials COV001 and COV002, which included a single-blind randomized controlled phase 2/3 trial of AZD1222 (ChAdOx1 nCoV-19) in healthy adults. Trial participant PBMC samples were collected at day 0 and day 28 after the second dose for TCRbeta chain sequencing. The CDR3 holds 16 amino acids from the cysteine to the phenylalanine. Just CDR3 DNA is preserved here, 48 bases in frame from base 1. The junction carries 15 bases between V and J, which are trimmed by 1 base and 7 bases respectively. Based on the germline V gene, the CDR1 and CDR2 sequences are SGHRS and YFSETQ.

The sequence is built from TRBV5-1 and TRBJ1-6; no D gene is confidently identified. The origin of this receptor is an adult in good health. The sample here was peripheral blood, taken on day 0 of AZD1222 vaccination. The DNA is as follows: TGCGCCAGCAGCTTGAAAGAGAGTTCAGGCAATTCACCCCTCCACTTT. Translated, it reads CASSLKESSGNSPLHF.